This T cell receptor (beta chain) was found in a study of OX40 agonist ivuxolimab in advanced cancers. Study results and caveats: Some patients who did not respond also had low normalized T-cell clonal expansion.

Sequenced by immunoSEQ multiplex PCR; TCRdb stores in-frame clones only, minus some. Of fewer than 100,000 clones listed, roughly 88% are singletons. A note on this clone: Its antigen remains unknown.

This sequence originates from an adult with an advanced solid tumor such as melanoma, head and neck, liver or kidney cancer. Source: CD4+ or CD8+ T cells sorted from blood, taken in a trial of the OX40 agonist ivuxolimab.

The CDR3 DNA is TGTGCCAGCAGTTACTCGAGGGTGACAGATACGCAGTATTTT. The encoded protein is CASSYSRVTDTQYF. The chain carries TRBV6-5 and TRBJ2-3, with TRBD2 as a possible D gene (5 bases). V lost 0 bases and J 3 bases, leaving 7 bases between the germline ends. The germline V gene has CDR1 MNHEY and CDR2 SVGAGI. The CDR3 length is 14 residues.